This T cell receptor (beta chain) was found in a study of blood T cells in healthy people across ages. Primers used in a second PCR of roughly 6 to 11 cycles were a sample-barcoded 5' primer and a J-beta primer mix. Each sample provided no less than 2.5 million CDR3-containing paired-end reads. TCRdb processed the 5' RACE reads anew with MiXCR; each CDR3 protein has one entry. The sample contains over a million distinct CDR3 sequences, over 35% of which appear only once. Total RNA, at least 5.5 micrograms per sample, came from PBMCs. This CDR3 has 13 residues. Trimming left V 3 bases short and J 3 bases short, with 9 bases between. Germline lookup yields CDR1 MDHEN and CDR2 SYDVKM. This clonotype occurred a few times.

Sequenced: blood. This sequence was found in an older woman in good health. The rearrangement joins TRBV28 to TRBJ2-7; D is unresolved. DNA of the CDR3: TGTGCCAGCAGTTTGGTGCAGGTCTACGAGCAGTACTTC. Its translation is CASSLVQVYEQYF. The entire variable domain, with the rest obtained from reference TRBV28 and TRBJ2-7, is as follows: DVKVTQSSRYLVKRTGEKVFLECVQDMDHENMFWYRQDPGLGLRLIYFSYDVKMKEKGDIPEGYSVSREKKERFSLILESASTNQTSMYLCASSLVQVYEQYFGPGTRLTVT.